This T cell receptor beta chain was recovered during a study of shared clonotypes between healthy human individuals. Investigators spread the genomic DNA of each subset evenly over several immunoSEQ plates. DNA at approximately 200 ng, tens of thousands of T cell genomes, went into sorted-subset replicate PCRs. Sequenced by immunoSEQ multiplex PCR; TCRdb stores in-frame clones only, minus some. This sample has roughly 1,500,000 clones, with 98% found just once. To note about this clone: Antigen unknown.

Trimming left V 4 bases short and J 2 bases short, with 6 bases between. This CDR3 is built from 13 residues. Germline V gene lookup returns CDR1 ENHRY and CDR2 SYGVKD. Whole-study results and caveats: Donor scarcity curtailed the genetic and exposure-history diversity represented herein. Generally, naive subsets (rather than memory subsets) showed larger estimated richness.

The chain joins TRBV10-3 to TRBJ2-1, with D unresolved. This receptor was identified in a young man in good health. Sequenced sample: naive CD4+ T cells sorted from blood. Specified subset: CD45RA+ positively selected. The CDR3 region is CAISGVTYNEQFF. CDR3 bases: TGTGCCATCAGTGGGGTCACCTACAATGAGCAGTTCTTC.